The rows below give T cell receptor beta chains drawn from one sample of a study of T-cell memory formation after mild COVID-19. TCRdb called the 5' RACE reads again in MiXCR, with one record for every CDR3 protein. The table has 100,000 to 150,000 distinct CDR3 sequences, 15% to 20% seen once. The sequenced material came from PBMCs or a T cell subset sorted from them (not recorded which). The source of these receptors is a man aged 18 to 30 who had mild COVID-19 (a few samples of this study predate the infection). Cell type and time point are not known. Each CDR3 is given with its conserved first and last residue. D genes are given only for firm matches. The size of a clone is reported for some rows only, either as once, few or many, or as a class for expanded clones.

size	J	D	V	CDR3	DNA
NA	TRBJ1-6	NA	TRBV29-1	CSVGDGYNSPLHF	TGCAGCGTGGGGGACGGTTATAATTCACCCCTCCACTTT
NA	TRBJ1-5	NA	TRBV19	CASSGQMNQPQHF	TGTGCCAGTAGCGGACAGATGAATCAGCCCCAGCATTTT
NA	TRBJ2-2	TRBD2	TRBV12-3/TRBV12-4	CASRRTSGTGELFF	TGTGCCAGCAGGAGGACTAGCGGCACCGGGGAGCTGTTTTTT
few	TRBJ2-3	NA	TRBV13	CASSSGGEDTQYF	TGTGCCAGCAGCTCCGGGGGAGAAGATACGCAGTATTTT
few	TRBJ2-7	NA	TRBV7-2	CASSLVGWPLSYEQYF	TGTGCCAGCAGCTTAGTTGGCTGGCCCCTCTCCTACGAGCAGTACTTC
NA	TRBJ1-1	NA	TRBV28	CASPLPLGREGTEAFF	TGTGCCAGCCCCTTACCCCTTGGCAGGGAAGGCACTGAAGCTTTCTTT
NA	TRBJ1-1	NA	TRBV5-1	CASRDAAEAFF	TGCGCCAGCAGGGACGCGGCTGAAGCTTTCTTT
NA	TRBJ2-7	NA	TRBV7-2	CASSDSYEQYF	TGTGCCAGCAGCGACTCCTACGAGCAGTACTTC
many	TRBJ2-5	NA	TRBV28	CASSQGRETQYF	TGTGCCAGCAGCCAGGGTCGGGAGACCCAGTACTTC
few	TRBJ2-3	NA	TRBV14	CASSQDRGGTDTQYF	TGTGCCAGCAGCCAAGACCGTGGTGGAACAGATACGCAGTATTTT
few	TRBJ1-5	TRBD1	TRBV18	CASSSTGQGEGNQPQHF	TGTGCCAGCTCATCGACGGGACAGGGGGAAGGTAATCAGCCCCAGCATTTT
NA	TRBJ2-5	NA	TRBV5-1	CASSPSTPRGKGQETQYF	TGCGCCAGCAGCCCATCAACACCCAGGGGAAAGGGTCAAGAGACCCAGTACTTC
few	TRBJ2-2	TRBD1	TRBV4-3	CASSPQGTVRTGELFF	TGCGCCAGCAGCCCCCAAGGGACAGTCCGGACCGGGGAGCTGTTTTTT
NA	TRBJ2-3	TRBD1	TRBV11-1	CASSPWTGSSTDTQYF	TGTGCCAGCAGCCCCTGGACAGGGAGTAGCACAGATACGCAGTATTTT
NA	TRBJ1-1	NA	TRBV15	CATSRDMGGFTEAFF	TGTGCCACCAGCAGAGATATGGGGGGTTTCACTGAAGCTTTCTTT